The present TCR beta chain was sequenced within a study of T cells in women clearing cervical HPV infection. Concerning this clone itself: The observed sequence ends 3 residues before the CDR3 terminus, with the missing tail filled in from the germline J gene.

Assay used: immunoSEQ multiplex PCR; TCRdb lists only in-frame clones, some missing. The sample features about 39,000 clones, with around 4.5% in its top ten. The germline V gene has CDR1 MNHNS and CDR2 SASEGT. With V trimmed by 4 bases and J by 6 bases, 8 bases remained unmatched. This CDR3 contains 15 residues. Material for sequencing was blood buffy coat. The rearrangement uses TRBV6-1 and TRBJ2-7; TRBD1 matches 11 bases. The TCR originated in a woman aged 18-70 years with a cervical HPV16 infection that either progressed to CIN3+ or cleared (not recorded which). Here the CDR3 reads CASSAGTGGRREQYF. The covered CDR3 bases are TGTGCCAGCAGTGCCGGGACAGGGGGGAGACGCGAG.